This T cell receptor beta chain comes out of a study of T cell responses to AZD1222 COVID-19 vaccine. The protocol was immunoSEQ multiplex PCR, while the TCRdb copy is restricted to in-frame clones and leaves out a portion. The sample carries about 90,000 clones, less than 85% recorded once. CDR1 is LGHNA and CDR2 is YNFKEQ in the germline V gene. V lost 8 bases and J lost 7; bases outside the gene matches: 10. The CDR3 covers 14 residues. Findings and caveats of the study: Repertoire sampling occurred only after the peak T cell response. Vaccine-associated CD4 TCRs spanned spike, dominant at 160-218 and 743-854. Rises in breadth and depth of Spike-specific TCRs came after two AZD1222 doses. Clonal diversity may have been underestimated in mostly white British donors.

Concerning this clone: Its antigen remains unknown.

Sequenced here: peripheral blood, sampled 28 days after the second AZD1222 dose. This sequence was found in an adult who received the AZD1222 COVID-19 vaccine. J is TRBJ2-7 and V is TRBV4-2; 11 nucleotides agree with TRBD1. CDR3 protein: CASQDQDRGREQYF. DNA of the CDR3: TGTGCCAGCCAAGACCAGGACAGGGGGCGAGAGCAGTACTTC.